This entry is about one T cell receptor beta chain. No antigen is known for it. Some clones are missing from TCRdb's copy, which holds only in-frame ones; the method was immunoSEQ multiplex PCR. The table lists 200,000 or so clones, 70% to 90% of them singletons. The sample belongs to a study of cytomegalovirus exposure and HLA in healthy donors. Overall study results and limits: The tendency of first-cohort TCR clusters to co-occur in the roughly 130 validation repertoires emerged from a later analysis.

V dropped 0 bases and J dropped 2; count of bases not matched to a gene: 4. Germline V gene lookup returns CDR1 WNHNN and CDR2 SYGVQD (reference sequence). This CDR3 is 16 amino acids long. The specimen sequenced was PBMCs. The rearrangement joins TRBV10-1 to TRBJ2-3; TRBD1 matches 8 bases. The TCR comes from a woman aged 18 to 35 in good health and CMV-seronegative. Written as DNA, the CDR3 is TGCGCCAGCAGTGAGTCTCGGACAGGGATCACAGATACGCAGTATTTT. Translation: CASSESRTGITDTQYF.